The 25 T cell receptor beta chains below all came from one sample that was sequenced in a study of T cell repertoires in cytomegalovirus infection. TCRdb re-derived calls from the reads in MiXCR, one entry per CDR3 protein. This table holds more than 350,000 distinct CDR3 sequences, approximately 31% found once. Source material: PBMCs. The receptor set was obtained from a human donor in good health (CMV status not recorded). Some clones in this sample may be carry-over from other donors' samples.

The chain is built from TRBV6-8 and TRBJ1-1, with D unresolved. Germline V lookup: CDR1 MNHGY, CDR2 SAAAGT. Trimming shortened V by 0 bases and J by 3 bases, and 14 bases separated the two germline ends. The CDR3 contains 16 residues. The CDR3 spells CASSYSAGGRDTEAFF. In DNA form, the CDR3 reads TGTGCCAGCAGTTACTCCGCGGGAGGTAGGGACACTGAAGCTTTCTTT.

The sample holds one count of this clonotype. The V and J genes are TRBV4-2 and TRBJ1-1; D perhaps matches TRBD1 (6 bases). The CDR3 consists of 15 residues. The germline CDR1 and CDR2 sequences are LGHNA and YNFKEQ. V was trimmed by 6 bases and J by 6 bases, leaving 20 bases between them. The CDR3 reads CASRQPDTGYAEAFF. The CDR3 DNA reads TGTGCCAGCAGACAACCCGATACAGGGTATGCTGAAGCTTTCTTT.

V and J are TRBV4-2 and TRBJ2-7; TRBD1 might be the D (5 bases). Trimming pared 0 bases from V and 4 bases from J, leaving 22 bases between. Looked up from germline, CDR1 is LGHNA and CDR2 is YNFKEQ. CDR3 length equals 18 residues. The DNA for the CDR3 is TGTGCCAGCAGCCAAGAGAGCCTGGCAGGGCAGGGTCGATACGAGCAGTACTTC. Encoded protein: CASSQESLAGQGRYEQYF.

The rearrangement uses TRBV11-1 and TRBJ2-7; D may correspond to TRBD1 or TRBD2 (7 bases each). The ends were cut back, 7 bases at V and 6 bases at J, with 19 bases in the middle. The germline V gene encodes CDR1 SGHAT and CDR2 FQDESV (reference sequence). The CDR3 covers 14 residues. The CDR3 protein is CASNIRQGGAEQYF. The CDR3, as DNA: TGTGCCAGCAACATACGACAGGGAGGGGCCGAGCAGTACTTC. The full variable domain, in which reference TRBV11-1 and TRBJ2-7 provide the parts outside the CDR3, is EAEVAQSPRYKITEKSQAVAFWCDPISGHATLYWYRQILGQGPELLVQFQDESVVDDSQLPKDRFSAERLKGVDSTLKIQPAELGDSAMYLCASNIRQGGAEQYFGPGTRLTVT.

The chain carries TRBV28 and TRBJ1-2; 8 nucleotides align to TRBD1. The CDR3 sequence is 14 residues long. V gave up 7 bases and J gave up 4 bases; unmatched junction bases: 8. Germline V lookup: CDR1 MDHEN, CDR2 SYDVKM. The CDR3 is CASNTGGEGYGYTF. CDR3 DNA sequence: TGTGCCAGCAATACAGGGGGTGAGGGCTATGGCTACACCTTC.

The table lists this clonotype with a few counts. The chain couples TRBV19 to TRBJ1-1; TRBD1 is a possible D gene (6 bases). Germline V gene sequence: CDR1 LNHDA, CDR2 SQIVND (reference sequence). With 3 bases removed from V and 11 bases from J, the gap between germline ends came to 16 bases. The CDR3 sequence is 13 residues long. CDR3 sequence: CASSMGSGTTAFF. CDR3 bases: TGTGCCAGTAGTATGGGTTCCGGGACAACGGCTTTCTTT. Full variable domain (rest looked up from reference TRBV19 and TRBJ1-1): DGGITQSPKYLFRKEGQNVTLSCEQNLNHDAMYWYRQDPGQGLRLIYYSQIVNDFQKGDIAEGYSVSREKKESFPLTVTSAQKNPTAFYLCASSMGSGTTAFFGQGTRLTVV.

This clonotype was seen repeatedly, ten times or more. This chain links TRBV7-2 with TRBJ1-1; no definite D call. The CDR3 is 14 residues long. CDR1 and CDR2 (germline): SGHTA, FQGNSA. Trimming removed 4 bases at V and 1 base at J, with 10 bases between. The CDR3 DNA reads TGTGCCAGCAGCTACAACTTAGCGAACACTGAAGCTTTCTTT. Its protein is CASSYNLANTEAFF.

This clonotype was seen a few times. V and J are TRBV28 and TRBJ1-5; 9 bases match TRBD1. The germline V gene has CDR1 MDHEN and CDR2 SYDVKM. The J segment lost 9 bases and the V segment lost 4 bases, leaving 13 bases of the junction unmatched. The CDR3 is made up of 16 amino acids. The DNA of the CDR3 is TGTGCCAGCAGTTCCAATCGGGACAGGGCGAAATCGCCCCAGCATTTT. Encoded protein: CASSSNRDRAKSPQHF.

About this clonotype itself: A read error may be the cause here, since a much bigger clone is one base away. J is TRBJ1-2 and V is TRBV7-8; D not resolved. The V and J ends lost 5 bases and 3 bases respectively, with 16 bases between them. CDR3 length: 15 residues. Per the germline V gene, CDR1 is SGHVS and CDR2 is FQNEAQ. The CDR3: CASSPQLGKYYGYTF. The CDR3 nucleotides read TGTGCCAGCAGCCCCCAACTGGGGAAGTACTATGGCTACACCTTC.

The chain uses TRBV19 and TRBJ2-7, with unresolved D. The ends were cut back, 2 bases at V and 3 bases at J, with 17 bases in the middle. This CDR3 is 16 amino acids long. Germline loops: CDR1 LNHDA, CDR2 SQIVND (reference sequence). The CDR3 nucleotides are TGTGCCAGTAGTATAACCGGGTCTGATGATTTCTACGAGCAGTACTTC. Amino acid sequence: CASSITGSDDFYEQYF.

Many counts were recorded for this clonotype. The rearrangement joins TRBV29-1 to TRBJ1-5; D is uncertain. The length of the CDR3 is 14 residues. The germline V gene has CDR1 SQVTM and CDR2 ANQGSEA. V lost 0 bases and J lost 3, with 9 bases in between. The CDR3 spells CSVEDTGFNQPQHF. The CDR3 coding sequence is TGCAGCGTTGAAGATACCGGTTTCAATCAGCCCCAGCATTTT.

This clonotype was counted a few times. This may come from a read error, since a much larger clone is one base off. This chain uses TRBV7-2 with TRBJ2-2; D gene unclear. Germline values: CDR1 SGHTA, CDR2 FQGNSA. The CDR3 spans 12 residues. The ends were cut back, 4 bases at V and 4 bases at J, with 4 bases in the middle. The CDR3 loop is CASSSPTGELFF. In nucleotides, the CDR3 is TGTGCCAGCAGCTCGCCCACCGGGGAGCTGTTTTTT.

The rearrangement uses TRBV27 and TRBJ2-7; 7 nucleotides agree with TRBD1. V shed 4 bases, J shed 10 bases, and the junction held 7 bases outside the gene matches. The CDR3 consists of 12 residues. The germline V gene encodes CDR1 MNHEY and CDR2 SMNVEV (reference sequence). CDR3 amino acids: CASSSQGVDQYF. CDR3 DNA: TGTGCCAGCAGTTCCCAGGGGGTCGATCAGTACTTC.

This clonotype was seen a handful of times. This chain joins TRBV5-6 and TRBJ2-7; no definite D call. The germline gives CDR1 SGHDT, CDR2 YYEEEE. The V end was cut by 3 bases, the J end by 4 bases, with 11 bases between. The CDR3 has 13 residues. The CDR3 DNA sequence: TGTGCCAGCAGCTATGGCATCCGATACGAGCAGTACTTC. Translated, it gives CASSYGIRYEQYF.

In nucleotides, the CDR3 is TGTGCCAGCAGCCCTCCCAGAAGCGGCCAAGAGACCCAGTACTTC. Protein sequence: CASSPPRSGQETQYF. The chain uses TRBV3-1 and TRBJ2-5; a weak D match, TRBD2 (5 bases). The V end was cut by 4 bases, the J end by 1 base, with 13 bases between. The CDR3 extends over 15 amino acids. Germline loops: CDR1 LGHDT, CDR2 YNNKEL (reference sequence).

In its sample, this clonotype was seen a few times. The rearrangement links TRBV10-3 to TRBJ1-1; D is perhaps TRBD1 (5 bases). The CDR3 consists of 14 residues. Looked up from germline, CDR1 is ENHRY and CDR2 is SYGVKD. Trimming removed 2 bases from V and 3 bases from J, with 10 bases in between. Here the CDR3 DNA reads TGTGCCATCAGTGAGAACAGGATGGACACTGAAGCTTTCTTT. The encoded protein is CAISENRMDTEAFF.

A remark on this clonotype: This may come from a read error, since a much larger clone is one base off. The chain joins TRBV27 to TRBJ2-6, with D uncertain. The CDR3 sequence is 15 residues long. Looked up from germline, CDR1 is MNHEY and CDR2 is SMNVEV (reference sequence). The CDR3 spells CAISLSVSGANVLTF. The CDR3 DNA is TGTGCCATCAGTTTATCAGTTAGTGGAGCCAACGTCCTGACTTTC. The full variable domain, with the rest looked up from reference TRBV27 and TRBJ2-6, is EAQVTQNPRYLITVTGKKLTVTCSQNMNHEYMSWYRQDPGLGLRQIYYSMNVEVTDKGDVPEGYKVSRKEKRNFPLILESPSPNQTSLYFCAISLSVSGANVLTFGAGSRLTVL.

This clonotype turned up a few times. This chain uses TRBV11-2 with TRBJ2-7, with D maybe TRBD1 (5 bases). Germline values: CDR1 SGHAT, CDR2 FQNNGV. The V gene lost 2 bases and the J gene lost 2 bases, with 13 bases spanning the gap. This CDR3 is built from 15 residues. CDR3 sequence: CASSLPTALTYEQYF. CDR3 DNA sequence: TGTGCCAGCAGCTTACCGACAGCTTTAACCTACGAGCAGTACTTC.

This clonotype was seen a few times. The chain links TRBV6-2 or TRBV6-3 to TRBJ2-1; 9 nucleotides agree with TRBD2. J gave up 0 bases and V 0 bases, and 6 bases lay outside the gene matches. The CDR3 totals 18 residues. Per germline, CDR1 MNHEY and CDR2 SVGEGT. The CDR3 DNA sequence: TGTGCCAGCAGTTACTCCCTGGCGGGAGGGCCCTCCTACAATGAGCAGTTCTTC. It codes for CASSYSLAGGPSYNEQFF.

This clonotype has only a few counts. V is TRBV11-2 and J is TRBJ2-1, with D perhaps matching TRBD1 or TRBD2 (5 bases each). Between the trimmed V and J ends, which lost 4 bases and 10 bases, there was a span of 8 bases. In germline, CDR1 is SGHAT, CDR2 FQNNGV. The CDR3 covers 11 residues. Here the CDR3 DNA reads TGTGCCAGCAGCTGGGACCTCGAGCAGTTCTTC. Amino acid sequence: CASSWDLEQFF.

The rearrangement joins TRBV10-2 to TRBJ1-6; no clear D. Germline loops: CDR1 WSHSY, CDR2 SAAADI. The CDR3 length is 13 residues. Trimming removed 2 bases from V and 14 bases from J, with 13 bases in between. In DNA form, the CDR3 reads TGCGCCAGCAGTGAGACAAAAAATTACTCCCTCCACTTT. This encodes CASSETKNYSLHF.

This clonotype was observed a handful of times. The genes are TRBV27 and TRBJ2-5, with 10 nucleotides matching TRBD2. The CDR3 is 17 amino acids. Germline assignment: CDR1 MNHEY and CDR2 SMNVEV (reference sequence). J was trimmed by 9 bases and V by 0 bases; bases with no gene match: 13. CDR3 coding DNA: TGTGCCAGCAGTTTATCGGTGACGCTAGCGGGGGTATCGGCCCAGTACTTC. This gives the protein CASSLSVTLAGVSAQYF.

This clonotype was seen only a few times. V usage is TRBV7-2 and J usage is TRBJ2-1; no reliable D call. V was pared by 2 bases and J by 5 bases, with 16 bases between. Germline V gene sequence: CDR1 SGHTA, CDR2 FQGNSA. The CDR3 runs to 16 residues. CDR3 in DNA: TGTGCCAGCAGCTTAAGATCGTCCGCACAGAACAATGAGCAGTTCTTC. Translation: CASSLRSSAQNNEQFF.

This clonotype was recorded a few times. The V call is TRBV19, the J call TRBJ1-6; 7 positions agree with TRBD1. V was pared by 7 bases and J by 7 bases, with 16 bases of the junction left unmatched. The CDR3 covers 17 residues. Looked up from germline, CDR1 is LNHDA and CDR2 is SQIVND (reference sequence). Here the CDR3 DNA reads TGTGCCAGTACCGGAGCCACAGGGGCTGTGGTAAATTCACCCCTCCACTTT. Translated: CASTGATGAVVNSPLHF.

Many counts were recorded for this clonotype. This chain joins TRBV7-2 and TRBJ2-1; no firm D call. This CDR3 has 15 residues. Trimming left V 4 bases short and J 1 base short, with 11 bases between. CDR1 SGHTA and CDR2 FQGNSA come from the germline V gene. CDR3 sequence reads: CASSSPLISYNEQFF. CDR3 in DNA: TGTGCCAGCAGCTCACCTTTGATATCCTACAATGAGCAGTTCTTC. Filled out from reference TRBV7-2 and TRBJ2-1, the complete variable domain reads GAGVSQSPSNKVTEKGKDVELRCDPISGHTALYWYRQSLGQGLEFLIYFQGNSAPDKSGLPSDRFSAERTGGSVSTLTIQRTQQEDSAVYLCASSSPLISYNEQFFGPGTRLTVL.